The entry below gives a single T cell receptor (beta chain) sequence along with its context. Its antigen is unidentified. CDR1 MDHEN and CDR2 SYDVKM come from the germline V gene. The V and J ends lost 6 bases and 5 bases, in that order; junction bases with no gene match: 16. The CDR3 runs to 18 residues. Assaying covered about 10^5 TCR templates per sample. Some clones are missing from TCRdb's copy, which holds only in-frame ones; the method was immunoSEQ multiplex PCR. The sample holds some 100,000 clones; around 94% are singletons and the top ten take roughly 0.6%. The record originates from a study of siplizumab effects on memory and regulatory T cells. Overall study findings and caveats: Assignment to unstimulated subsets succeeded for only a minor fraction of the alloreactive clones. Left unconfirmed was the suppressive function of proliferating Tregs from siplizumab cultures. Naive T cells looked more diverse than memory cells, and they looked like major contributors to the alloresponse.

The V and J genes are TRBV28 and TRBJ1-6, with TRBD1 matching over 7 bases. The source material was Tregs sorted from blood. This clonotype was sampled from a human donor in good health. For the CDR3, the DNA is TGTGCCAGCAGGATAATAGCGAGTCAGGGGGGAAATAATTCACCCCTCCACTTT. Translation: CASRIIASQGGNNSPLHF.